The entry that follows covers one T cell receptor (beta chain) sequence. The V gene lost 2 bases and the J gene lost 2 bases, with 13 bases spanning the gap. The CDR3 contains 16 residues. Germline CDR1 reads MNHEY; CDR2 reads SVGAGI. This sample is drawn from a study of blood T cell repertoires in COVID-19. Libraries were prepared by immunoSEQ multiplex PCR; TCRdb keeps only in-frame clonotypes and omits some of them. This table has 300,000 to 350,000 clones, approximately 83% appearing once. This receptor was taken from a young man who had recovered from COVID-19. The sequenced sample was PBMCs or T cells enriched from blood (not recorded which). V gene TRBV6-5 combines with J gene TRBJ1-3, with D perhaps TRBD1 (6 bases). This CDR3 is CASSYGGGGTGNTIYF. The DNA of the CDR3 is TGTGCCAGCAGTTACGGCGGGGGGGGCACTGGAAACACCATATATTTT.